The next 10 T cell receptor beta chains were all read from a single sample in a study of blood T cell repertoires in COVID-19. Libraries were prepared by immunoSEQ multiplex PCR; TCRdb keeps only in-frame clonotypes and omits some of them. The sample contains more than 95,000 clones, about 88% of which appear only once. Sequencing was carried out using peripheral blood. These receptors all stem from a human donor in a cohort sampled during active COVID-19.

The CDR3 loop is CAWRFGGAVEKLFF. CDR3 sequence (DNA): TGTGCCTGGAGATTTGGTGGAGCGGTAGAAAAACTGTTTTTT. The chain links TRBV30 to TRBJ1-4; D not certain. Germline loops: CDR1 GTSNPN, CDR2 SVGIG (reference sequence). There are 14 residues in the CDR3. V dropped 3 bases and J dropped 8 bases, with 16 bases sitting between them.

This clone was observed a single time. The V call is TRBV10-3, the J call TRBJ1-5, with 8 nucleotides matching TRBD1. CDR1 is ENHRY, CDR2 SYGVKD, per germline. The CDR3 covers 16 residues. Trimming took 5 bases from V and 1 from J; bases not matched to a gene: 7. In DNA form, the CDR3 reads TGTGCCATCAGTCCTACAGGGGGTTTGAGCAATCAGCCCCAGCATTTT. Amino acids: CAISPTGGLSNQPQHF.

DNA for the CDR3: TGTGCCAGCAGTGAAGCGGACATCCCCTACAATGAGCAGTTCTTC. This codes for CASSEADIPYNEQFF. The chain is built from TRBV6-1 and TRBJ2-1, with D possibly matching TRBD1 (5 bases). There are 15 residues in the CDR3. Germline-derived CDR1 and CDR2 are MNHNS and SASEGT. V lost 0 bases to trimming and J lost 2 bases, with 8 bases between them.

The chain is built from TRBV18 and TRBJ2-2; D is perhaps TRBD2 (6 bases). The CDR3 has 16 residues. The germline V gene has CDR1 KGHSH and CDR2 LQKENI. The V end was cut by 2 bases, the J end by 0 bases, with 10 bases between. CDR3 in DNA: TGTGCCAGCTCACCAGTAGCGGACCCGAACACCGGGGAGCTGTTTTTT. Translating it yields CASSPVADPNTGELFF.

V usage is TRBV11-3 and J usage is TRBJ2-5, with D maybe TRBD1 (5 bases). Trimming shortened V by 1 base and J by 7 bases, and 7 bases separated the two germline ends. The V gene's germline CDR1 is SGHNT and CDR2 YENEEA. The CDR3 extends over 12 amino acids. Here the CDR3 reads CASSLGQGTQYF. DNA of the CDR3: TGTGCCAGCAGCTTAGGGCAGGGGACCCAGTACTTC.

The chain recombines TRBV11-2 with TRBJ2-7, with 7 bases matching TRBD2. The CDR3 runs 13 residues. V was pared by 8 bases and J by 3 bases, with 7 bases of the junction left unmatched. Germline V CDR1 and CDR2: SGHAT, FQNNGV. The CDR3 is CASGPSGGYEQYF. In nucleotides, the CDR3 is TGTGCCAGCGGACCCTCGGGGGGCTACGAGCAGTACTTC.

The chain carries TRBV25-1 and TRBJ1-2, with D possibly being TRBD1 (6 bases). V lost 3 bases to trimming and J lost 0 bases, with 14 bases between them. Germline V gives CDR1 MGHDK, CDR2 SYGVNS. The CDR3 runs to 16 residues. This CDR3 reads CASSERGGETNYGYTF. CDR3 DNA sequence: TGTGCCAGCAGTGAGAGGGGGGGCGAGACTAACTATGGCTACACCTTC.

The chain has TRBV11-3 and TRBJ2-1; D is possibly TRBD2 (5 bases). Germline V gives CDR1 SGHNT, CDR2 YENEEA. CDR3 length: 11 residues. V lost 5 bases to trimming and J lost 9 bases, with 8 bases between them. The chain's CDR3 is CASSKSGEQFF. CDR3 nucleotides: TGTGCCAGCAGCAAGAGCGGTGAGCAGTTCTTC.

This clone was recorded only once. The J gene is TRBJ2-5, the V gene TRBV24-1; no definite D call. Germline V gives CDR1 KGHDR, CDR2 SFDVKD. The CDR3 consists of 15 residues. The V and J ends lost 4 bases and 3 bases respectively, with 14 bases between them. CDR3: CATSDPGGAKETQYF. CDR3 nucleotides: TGTGCCACCAGTGACCCTGGTGGAGCGAAAGAGACCCAGTACTTC.

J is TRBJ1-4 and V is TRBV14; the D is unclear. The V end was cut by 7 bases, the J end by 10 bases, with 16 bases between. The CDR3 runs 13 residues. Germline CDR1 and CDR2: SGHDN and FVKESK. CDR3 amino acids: CASTSQFQGKLFF. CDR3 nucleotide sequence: TGTGCCAGCACTAGCCAGTTTCAAGGAAAACTGTTTTTT.